This is a list of T cell receptor beta chains from one sample in a study of beta chain features in type 1 diabetes. Method: immunoSEQ multiplex PCR; TCRdb's copy keeps in-frame clones and lacks some. This table has fewer than 500,000 clones, approximately 15% appearing once. The sequenced sample consisted of naive CD4+ T cells from blood. The receptors come from a young man in good health. Each CDR3 is given with its conserved first and last residue. Each record gives: D gene, J gene, V gene, clone size, CDR3 protein, CDR3 DNA. D genes are given only for firm matches. The size of a clone is reported for some rows only, either as once, few or many, or as a class for expanded clones.

NA	TRBJ2-1	TRBV11-3	NA	CASSLGVNEQFF	TGTGCCAGCAGCTTAGGGGTCAATGAGCAGTTCTTC
TRBD2	TRBJ2-3	TRBV9	few	CASSNSGSSTDTQYF	TGTGCCAGCAGTAATAGCGGGAGTAGCACAGATACGCAGTATTTT
NA	TRBJ2-2	TRBV6-5	NA	CATKRGNTGELFF	TGTGCCACTAAGAGGGGGAACACCGGGGAGCTGTTTTTT
NA	TRBJ2-1	TRBV7-9	NA	CASSLSSRSSYNEQFF	TGTGCCAGCAGCTTAAGTAGTCGCAGCTCCTACAATGAGCAGTTCTTC
TRBD2	TRBJ2-5	TRBV7-2	few	CASSFGGGTKETQYF	TGTGCCAGCAGCTTCGGCGGGGGTACGAAAGAGACCCAGTACTTC
NA	TRBJ2-3	TRBV6-1	NA	CASRVFSSQDTQYF	TGTGCCAGCAGGGTATTCTCTTCTCAGGATACGCAGTATTTT
NA	TRBJ2-1	TRBV7-8	few	CASSLAGTDSYNEQFF	TGTGCCAGCAGCTTAGCGGGGACGGACTCCTACAATGAGCAGTTCTTC
NA	TRBJ2-1	TRBV7-9	NA	CASSLGSNEQFF	TGTGCCAGCAGCTTAGGTAGCAATGAGCAGTTCTTC
TRBD1	TRBJ1-3	TRBV9	few	CASSPHPGQNSGNTIYF	TGTGCCAGCAGCCCCCATCCGGGACAGAACTCTGGAAACACCATATATTTT
NA	TRBJ2-2	TRBV30	NA	CAWGRRVAGELFF	TGTGCCTGGGGTAGGAGGGTGGCCGGGGAGCTGTTTTTT
NA	TRBJ2-5	TRBV7-2	many	CASSLAVAETQYF	TGTGCCAGCAGCTTGGCTGTAGCTGAGACCCAGTACTTC
NA	TRBJ2-3	TRBV18	NA	CASSPSTDTQYF	TGTGCCAGCTCGCCGAGCACAGATACGCAGTATTTT
TRBD2	TRBJ2-2	TRBV7-9	few	CASSLPSGGATGELFF	TGTGCCAGCAGCCTCCCAAGCGGGGGCGCCACCGGGGAGCTGTTTTTT
NA	TRBJ1-1	TRBV2	once	CASSENPNTEAFF	TGTGCCAGCAGTGAAAATCCTAACACTGAAGCTTTCTTT
NA	TRBJ2-5	TRBV18	NA	CASSQAGAQETQYF	TGTGCCAGCTCACAAGCAGGGGCGCAAGAGACCCAGTACTTC
TRBD1	TRBJ2-1	TRBV14	few	CASSPDRDHEQFF	TGTGCCAGCAGCCCAGACAGGGACCATGAGCAGTTCTTC
NA	TRBJ2-5	TRBV29-1	few	CSVVVGWETQYF	TGCAGCGTTGTTGTGGGGTGGGAGACCCAGTACTTC
NA	TRBJ2-2	TRBV7-9	NA	CASSRGFTETGELFF	TGTGCCAGCAGCAGGGGCTTTACCGAAACCGGGGAGCTGTTTTTT
NA	TRBJ2-5	TRBV20-1	NA	CSAKRETQYF	TGCAGTGCTAAGAGAGAGACCCAGTACTTC
NA	TRBJ2-5	TRBV15	NA	CATSRDATGDSQETQYF	TGTGCCACCAGCAGAGATGCGACGGGAGATTCTCAAGAGACCCAGTACTTC
NA	TRBJ1-1	TRBV7-9	NA	CASSRSAVTEAFF	TGTGCCAGCAGCCGATCCGCGGTAACTGAAGCTTTCTTT
NA	TRBJ2-4	TRBV6-1	few	CASKNRDTQYF	TGTGCCAGCAAGAACCGGGACACTCAGTACTTC
TRBD2	TRBJ2-1	TRBV5-4	NA	CASSGGTSSYNEQFF	TGTGCCAGCAGCGGAGGGACTAGCTCCTACAATGAGCAGTTCTTC
NA	TRBJ2-3	TRBV9	NA	CASSMSGLNADTQYF	TGTGCCAGCAGCATGTCGGGGCTCAATGCGGATACGCAGTATTTT
NA	TRBJ1-2	TRBV4-2	NA	CASSQDLILDWGYTF	TGTGCCAGCAGCCAAGATCTTATTCTCGACTGGGGCTACACCTTC
NA	TRBJ2-3	TRBV5-1	few	CASSLTLVDTQYF	TGCGCCAGCAGCTTGACGCTAGTTGATACGCAGTATTTT